A selection of T cell receptor beta chains follows, all from one sample in a study of blood T cell repertoires in COVID-19. Profiled with immunoSEQ multiplex PCR; TCRdb holds only in-frame clones, not every one. The table records roughly 500,000 clones, around nine tenths of them present only once. The sequencing sample was made of PBMCs or T cells enriched from blood (not recorded which). Every receptor here comes from a woman between 55 and 75 years old who had recovered from COVID-19. CDR3s include the opening cysteine and the closing phenylalanine or tryptophan. A D gene is named only where the DNA matches it firmly. Some rows have no size entry. The others give once, few or many, or a class for an expanded clone.

v_call	d_call	j_call	clone_size	cdr3_aa	cdr3_nt
TRBV18	TRBD1	TRBJ2-3	.	CASSHSRTGVGDTQYF	TGTGCCAGCTCACACTCCCGGACAGGAGTCGGAGATACGCAGTATTTT
TRBV7-2	.	TRBJ1-2	once	CASSLDGLYGYTF	TGTGCCAGCAGCTTAGACGGACTGTATGGCTACACCTTC
TRBV27	TRBD2	TRBJ2-7	.	CASSSRTSGGVLSSYEQYF	TGTGCCAGCAGTTCCCGGACTAGCGGGGGGGTCCTGAGCTCCTACGAGCAGTACTTC
TRBV10-3	.	TRBJ1-2	.	CAISGGENYGYTF	TGTGCCATCAGTGGTGGAGAGAACTATGGCTACACCTTC
TRBV19	.	TRBJ1-5	.	CASTSGIDYSNQPQHF	TGTGCCAGTACCTCCGGGATAGACTATAGCAATCAGCCCCAGCATTTT
TRBV23-1	TRBD1	TRBJ2-3	.	CASSQASRYPGQGNWSPSTDTQYF	TGCGCCAGCAGTCAAGCTTCCCGATATCCGGGACAGGGTAACTGGAGTCCTAGCACAGATACGCAGTATTTT
TRBV27	TRBD1	TRBJ1-6	.	CASGGQGRNSPLHF	TGTGCCAGCGGGGGACAGGGGAGGAACTCACCCCTCCACTTT
TRBV12-5	TRBD2	TRBJ2-3	.	CASGQIAGGQYF	TGTGCTAGTGGTCAAATAGCGGGGGGACAGTATTTT
TRBV6-5	.	TRBJ2-6	.	CASSYSGTGANVLTF	TGTGCCAGCAGTTACTCAGGGACAGGGGCCAACGTCCTGACTTTC
TRBV24-1	.	TRBJ2-3	.	CATKPSGADTQYF	TGTGCCACCAAACCCTCAGGGGCAGATACGCAGTATTTT
TRBV5-5	.	TRBJ1-4	.	CASSPVMEKLFF	TGTGCCAGCAGCCCAGTTATGGAAAAACTGTTTTTT
TRBV7-9	.	TRBJ1-1	.	CASSLVQHTEAFF	TGTGCCAGCAGCTTAGTACAGCACACTGAAGCTTTCTTT
TRBV10-1	TRBD1	TRBJ2-7	.	CASSENRGYEQYF	TGCGCCAGCAGTGAGAACAGGGGCTACGAGCAGTACTTC
TRBV5-4	TRBD1	TRBJ1-2	.	CASSTPQGAHYGYTF	TGTGCCAGCAGCACCCCTCAGGGGGCCCACTATGGCTACACCTTC
TRBV2	.	TRBJ1-2	few	CASRTEGIHGYTF	TGTGCCAGCAGGACGGAGGGTATACATGGCTACACCTTC
TRBV9	TRBD2	TRBJ2-5	.	CASSVTSGGRETQYF	TGTGCCAGCAGCGTTACTAGCGGGGGGAGGGAGACCCAGTACTTC
TRBV30	TRBD1	TRBJ1-2	.	CAWGTGTGVGYTF	TGTGCCTGGGGAACCGGGACAGGGGTCGGCTACACCTTC
TRBV6-4	.	TRBJ1-6	.	CASSEQGGSPLHF	TGTGCCAGCAGTGAACAGGGCGGTTCACCCCTCCACTTT
TRBV27	.	TRBJ2-7	.	CASRGSGYSEQYF	TGTGCCAGCAGAGGAAGCGGGTACTCCGAGCAGTACTTC
TRBV6-5	.	TRBJ1-4	.	CASSRVPGEKLFF	TGTGCCAGCAGCCGGGTCCCGGGGGAAAAACTGTTTTTT
TRBV27	.	TRBJ1-1	.	CASSSRLTEAFF	TGTGCCAGCAGTTCCCGTTTGACTGAAGCTTTCTTT
TRBV5-1	.	TRBJ1-1	.	CASSLGTDEAFF	TGCGCCAGCAGCCTCGGGACTGACGAAGCTTTCTTT
TRBV3-1/TRBV3-2	.	TRBJ1-2	.	CASSRSRQPLYGYTF	TGTGCCAGCAGCCGGAGTCGACAGCCACTCTATGGCTACACCTTC
TRBV11-3	TRBD2	TRBJ2-1	.	CASSLRGTSGGAAYNEQFF	TGTGCCAGCAGCTTAAGGGGAACTAGCGGGGGGGCGGCCTACAATGAGCAGTTCTTC
TRBV19	TRBD1	TRBJ1-2	.	CASSARTGGPVYGYTF	TGTGCCAGTAGTGCCAGAACAGGGGGCCCTGTTTATGGCTACACCTTC
TRBV6-6	.	TRBJ1-3	.	CASNRSGGNTIYF	TGTGCCAGCAATAGGTCGGGGGGAAACACCATATATTTT
TRBV28	.	TRBJ1-4	.	CASRLEEKLFF	TGTGCCAGCAGATTGGAGGAAAAACTGTTTTTT
TRBV5-4	TRBD1	TRBJ1-6	.	CASSDMLGQNSPLHF	TGTGCCAGCAGCGACATGCTGGGACAGAATTCACCCCTCCACTTT
TRBV9	.	TRBJ1-2	once	CASSHGRGSPYGYTF	TGTGCCAGCAGCCACGGCCGGGGAAGCCCCTATGGCTACACCTTC
TRBV6-5	.	TRBJ1-5	once	CASTTGGNQPQHF	TGTGCCAGCACCACAGGAGGGAATCAGCCCCAGCATTTT
TRBV5-1	TRBD1	TRBJ1-3	once	CASSFTGTDFSSGNTIYF	TGCGCCAGCAGCTTCACCGGGACAGACTTCTCCTCTGGAAACACCATATATTTT
TRBV13	.	TRBJ1-1	.	CASIRAGRHEAFF	TGTGCCAGCATCAGGGCAGGGCGGCATGAAGCTTTCTTT
TRBV24-1	TRBD1	TRBJ1-2	once	CATSDFGQGGRYGYTF	TGTGCCACCAGTGATTTCGGGCAGGGGGGTCGCTATGGCTACACCTTC
TRBV6-5	.	TRBJ1-5	.	CASSYSSGGGQPQHF	TGTGCCAGCAGTTACTCTTCCGGGGGGGGTCAGCCCCAGCATTTT
TRBV27	TRBD1	TRBJ1-3	few	CASSLRGTGASGNTIYF	TGTGCCAGCAGTTTAAGGGGGACAGGGGCCTCTGGAAACACCATATATTTT
TRBV7-2	TRBD1	TRBJ1-4	few	CASSFQGGHNEKLFF	TGTGCCAGCAGCTTCCAGGGGGGACATAATGAAAAACTGTTTTTT
TRBV3-1/TRBV3-2	TRBD1	TRBJ1-4	.	CASSQAGGVFTNEKLFF	TGTGCCAGCAGCCAAGCAGGGGGCGTCTTCACTAATGAAAAACTGTTTTTT
TRBV10-3	.	TRBJ1-5	few	CAIKGGSNQPQHF	TGTGCCATCAAAGGGGGAAGTAATCAGCCCCAGCATTTT
TRBV19	TRBD1	TRBJ1-2	few	CASSPSTGGYGYTF	TGTGCCAGTAGTCCCTCGACAGGGGGCTATGGCTACACCTTC
TRBV12-5	TRBD1	TRBJ2-7	.	CASDLGGTGGPPGYEQYF	TGTGCTAGTGACTTAGGGGGGACAGGGGGCCCCCCTGGGTACGAGCAGTACTTC
TRBV7-9	.	TRBJ1-5	.	CASSQGGVSNQPQHF	TGTGCCAGCAGCCAAGGGGGGGTAAGCAATCAGCCCCAGCATTTT